This paragraph covers one TCR beta chain sequence. An assay was performed, and its level was deep. Generated by immunoSEQ multiplex PCR, the TCRdb table keeps only in-frame clones and is missing some. This table holds 2 million to 2.5 million clones, around 92% found once. All participating donors were Caucasian adults from Nashville, Tennessee. CD45RA-negative memory and CD45RA+ naive subsets were split from the CD4+ cells. This entry is derived from a study of shared clonotypes between healthy human individuals. Across the study: Three CD4 naive, three CD4 memory, two CD8 naive and one CD8 memory plate were used per donor.

CDR3 size: 13 residues. Germline lookup yields CDR1 SQVTM and CDR2 ANQGSEA. The germline V and J ends were trimmed by 6 bases and 0 bases, with 11 bases remaining between them. The chain employs TRBV29-1 and TRBJ1-1; tentative D call: TRBD1 (6 bases). The sequencing sample was made of naive CD4+ T cells from PBMCs. Subset here: CD45RA+ positively selected. This receptor was identified in a man in his late teens or twenties in good health. Some clones in this sample may be carry-over from other donors' samples. For the CDR3, the DNA is TGCAGCGTGAACAGGGAGATGAACACTGAAGCTTTCTTT. Its translation: CSVNREMNTEAFF.